The rows below give T cell receptor beta chains drawn from one sample of a study of T cell clonotyping in hematopoietic cell transplantation. TCRdb keeps only in-frame clones here, not all; method: immunoSEQ multiplex PCR. The sample yields 15,000 to 20,000 clones, roughly 88% seen once. Sequenced material: peripheral blood mononuclear cells, taken before stem cell transplant. The receptors were gathered from a man aged 50 to 60 with acute myeloid leukemia. Some clones in this sample may be carry-over from other donors' samples. CDR3s include the opening cysteine and the closing phenylalanine or tryptophan. Fields, in order: V gene, J gene, CDR3 length, clone size, CDR3 protein. Not all rows give a size; the values are once, few, many and, for expanded clones, a class.

TRBV30,TRBJ2-5,16,once,CAWSTKLAGGGETQYF
TRBV6-1,TRBJ2-5,14,few,CASSPGGTGETQYF
TRBV4-3,TRBJ1-4,18,-,CASSLGGGPRANNEKLFF
TRBV7-2,TRBJ2-7,15,-,CASRGGPFGSYEQYF
TRBV5-1,TRBJ1-1,12,-,CASSRGNTEAFF
TRBV4-1,TRBJ1-2,16,-,CASSQASHGGGSGYTF
TRBV4-3,TRBJ1-1,16,few,CASSPRYGGSNTEAFF
TRBV19,TRBJ2-5,14,-,CASSKAGGKETQYF
TRBV10-2,TRBJ2-1,15,-,CASSESPTSGHEQFF
TRBV7-2,TRBJ2-7,13,-,CASSLWEGYEQYF
TRBV10-1,TRBJ2-7,13,-,CASLWGASYEQYF
TRBV4-3,TRBJ2-7,16,few,CASSQDIGSAYYEQYF
TRBV29-1,TRBJ2-5,13,-,CSVVGQIEETQYF
TRBV1,TRBJ2-1,15,-,CTSSQAPSGGDEQFF
TRBV19,TRBJ1-1,16,-,CASSMRGIQGGAEAFF
TRBV5-1,TRBJ2-5,15,-,CASSLYQGAGETQYF
TRBV7-9,TRBJ1-3,15,-,CASSPEDYQGNTIYF
TRBV6-5,TRBJ1-1,12,-,CASSLQGLEAFF
TRBV5-3,TRBJ1-1,16,-,CARSELPPDGNTEAFF
TRBV19,TRBJ1-1,14,-,CASSPQQEWTEAFF
TRBV5-5,TRBJ1-2,13,-,CASSLGGERGYTF
TRBV11-2,TRBJ1-3,17,-,CASSLDNGMAGGNTIYF
TRBV6-1,TRBJ1-5,16,-,CASSGLQGYSNQPQHF
TRBV11-2,TRBJ2-3,11,-,CASRDRDTQYF
TRBV5-1,TRBJ1-6,16,-,CASSPRDGGYNSPLHF
TRBV30,TRBJ1-1,14,-,CAWSVKGAFLEAFF